The subject of this entry is one TCR beta chain. The antigen this receptor binds is unknown. The record has no base qualities; no much larger clone is one base away. Receptors were amplified or captured by the immunoSEQ multiplex PCR assay. TCRdb took this table from immuneACCESS and kept in-frame rearrangements with V and J called. Such tables lack part of the clones; where checked against another copy, unresolved V genes explain under half of the gap, and the rest is unexplained. This sample has 15,000 or so clones in its table, and 65% to 90% of those were observed once. The biggest ten clones account for around 20% of the sample. The data were taken from a study of T cell changes during pregnancy in multiple sclerosis (dated by TCRdb to 2018 to 2020). Broadly, across the study: Changes in the T cell repertoire over the course of pregnancy were examined in this study in women with multiple sclerosis.

Sequenced material: CD8+ T cells from peripheral blood mononuclear cells, taken in the first trimester of pregnancy. This sequence was found in a female donor with multiple sclerosis, enrolled in a pregnancy study.

The CDR3 protein is CASSLAGQGYGYTF. The DNA reads TGTGCCAGCAGCTTAGCGGGACAGGGTTATGGCTACACCTTC. The sequence links TRBV7-9 to TRBJ1-2; TRBD1 matches 9 bases in the middle. The CDR3 runs 14 amino acids, cysteine and phenylalanine included. Solely the CDR3 DNA is kept, with 42 bases framed from the first base. V lost 0 bases and J lost 5 bases, and the count of bases not matched to a germline gene is 1. From a lookup of the germline V gene (reference sequence), CDR1 and CDR2 are SEHNR and FQNEAQ.